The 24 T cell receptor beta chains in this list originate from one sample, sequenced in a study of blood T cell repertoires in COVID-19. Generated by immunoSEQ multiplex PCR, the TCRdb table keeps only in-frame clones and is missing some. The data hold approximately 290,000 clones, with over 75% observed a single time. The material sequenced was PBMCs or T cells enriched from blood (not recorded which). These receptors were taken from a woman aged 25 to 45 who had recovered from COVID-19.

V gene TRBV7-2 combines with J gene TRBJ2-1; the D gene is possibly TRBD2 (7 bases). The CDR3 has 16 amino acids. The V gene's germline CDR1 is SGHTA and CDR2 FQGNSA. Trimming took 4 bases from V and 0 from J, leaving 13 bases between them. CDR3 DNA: TGTGCCAGCAGCTCCTCGGGGGGCAGCTCCTACAATGAGCAGTTCTTC. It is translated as CASSSSGGSSYNEQFF.

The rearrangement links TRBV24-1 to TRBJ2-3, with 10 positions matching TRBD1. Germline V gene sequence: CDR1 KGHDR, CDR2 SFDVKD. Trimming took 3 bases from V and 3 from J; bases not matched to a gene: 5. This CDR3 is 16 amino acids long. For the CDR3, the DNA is TGTGCCACCAGTGATGCCGGACAGGGGGGGACAGATACGCAGTATTTT. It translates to CATSDAGQGGTDTQYF.

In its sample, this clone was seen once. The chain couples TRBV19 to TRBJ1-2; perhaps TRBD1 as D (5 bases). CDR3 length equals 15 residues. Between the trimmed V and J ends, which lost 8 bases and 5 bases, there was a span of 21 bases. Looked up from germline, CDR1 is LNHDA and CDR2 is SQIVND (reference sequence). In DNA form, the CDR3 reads TGTGCCAGTCGGGCTGACAGCCTACTAAATTATGGCTACACCTTC. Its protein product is CASRADSLLNYGYTF.

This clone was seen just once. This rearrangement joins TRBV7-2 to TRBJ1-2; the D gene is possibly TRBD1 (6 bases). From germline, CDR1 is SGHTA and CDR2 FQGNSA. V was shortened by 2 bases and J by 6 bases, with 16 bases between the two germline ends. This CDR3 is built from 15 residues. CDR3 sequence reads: CASSLNPDSFDGYTF. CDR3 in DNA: TGTGCCAGCAGCTTAAATCCGGACAGTTTCGATGGCTACACCTTC.

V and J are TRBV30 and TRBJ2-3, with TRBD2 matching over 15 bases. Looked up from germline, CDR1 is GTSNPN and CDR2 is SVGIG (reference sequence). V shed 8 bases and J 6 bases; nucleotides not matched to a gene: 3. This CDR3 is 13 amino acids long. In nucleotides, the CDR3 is TGTGCCCGAGGGACTAGCGGGAGGGATACGCAGTATTTT. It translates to CARGTSGRDTQYF. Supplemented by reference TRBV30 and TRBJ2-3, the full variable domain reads SQTIHQWPATLVQPVGSPLSLECTVEGTSNPNLYWYRQAAGRGLQLLFYSVGIGQISSEVPQNLSASRPQDRQFILSSKKLLLSDSGFYLCARGTSGRDTQYFGPGTRLTVL.

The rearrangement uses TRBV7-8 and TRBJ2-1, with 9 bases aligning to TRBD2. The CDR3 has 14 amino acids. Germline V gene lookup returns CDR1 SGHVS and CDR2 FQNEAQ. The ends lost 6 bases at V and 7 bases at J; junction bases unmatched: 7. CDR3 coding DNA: TGTGCCAGCAGACTGTTGACTAGCGGAAATGAGCAGTTCTTC. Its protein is CASRLLTSGNEQFF. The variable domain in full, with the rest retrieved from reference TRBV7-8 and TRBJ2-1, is GAGVSQSPRYKVAKRGQDVALRCDPISGHVSLFWYQQALGQGPEFLTYFQNEAQLDKSGLPSDRFFAERPEGSVSTLKIQRTQQEDSAVYLCASRLLTSGNEQFFGPGTRLTVL.

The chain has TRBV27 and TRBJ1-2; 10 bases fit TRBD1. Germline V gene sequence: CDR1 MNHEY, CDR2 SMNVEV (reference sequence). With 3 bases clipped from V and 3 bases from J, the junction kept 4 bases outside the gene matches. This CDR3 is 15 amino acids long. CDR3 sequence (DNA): TGTGCCAGCAGTTTCCTCGGACAGGGGGACTATGGCTACACCTTC. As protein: CASSFLGQGDYGYTF.

The CDR3 loop reads CASRRTRSNTGELFF. DNA of the CDR3: TGTGCCAGCAGAAGGACTAGATCGAACACCGGGGAGCTGTTTTTT. The V gene is TRBV7-3, the J gene TRBJ2-2; TRBD2 aligns across 7 bases. Germline V gene data show CDR1 as SGHTA and CDR2 as FQGTGA. CDR3 length: 15 amino acids. Germline trimming cut 6 bases from V and 0 bases from J; bases unmatched to any gene: 4.

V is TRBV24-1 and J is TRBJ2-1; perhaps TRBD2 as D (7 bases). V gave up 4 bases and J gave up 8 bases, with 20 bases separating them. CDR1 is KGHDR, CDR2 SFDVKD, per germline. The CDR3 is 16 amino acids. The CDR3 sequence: CATSDSAGAIEDEQFF. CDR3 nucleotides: TGTGCCACCAGTGACTCCGCGGGGGCTATTGAGGATGAGCAGTTCTTC.

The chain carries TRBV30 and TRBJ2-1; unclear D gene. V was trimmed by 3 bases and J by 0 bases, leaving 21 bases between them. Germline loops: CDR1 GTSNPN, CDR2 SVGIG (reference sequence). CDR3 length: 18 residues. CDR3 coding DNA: TGTGCCTGGAGAGAGAGATTTGGTCCGGAGCCCTCCTACAATGAGCAGTTCTTC. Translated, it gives CAWRERFGPEPSYNEQFF.

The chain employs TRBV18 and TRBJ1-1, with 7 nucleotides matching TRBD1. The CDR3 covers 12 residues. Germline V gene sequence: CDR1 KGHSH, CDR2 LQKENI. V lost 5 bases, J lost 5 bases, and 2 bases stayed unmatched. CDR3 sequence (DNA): TGTGCCAGCTCAGCGACAGGGACTGAAGCTTTCTTT. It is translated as CASSATGTEAFF.

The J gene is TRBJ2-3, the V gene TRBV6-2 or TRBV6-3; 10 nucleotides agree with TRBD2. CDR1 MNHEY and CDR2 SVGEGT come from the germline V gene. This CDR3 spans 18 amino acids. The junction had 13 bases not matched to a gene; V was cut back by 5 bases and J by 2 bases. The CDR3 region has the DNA TGTGCCAGCAGTCGGCTTAGGGGACTAGCGAGGTCCACAGATACGCAGTATTTT. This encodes CASSRLRGLARSTDTQYF.

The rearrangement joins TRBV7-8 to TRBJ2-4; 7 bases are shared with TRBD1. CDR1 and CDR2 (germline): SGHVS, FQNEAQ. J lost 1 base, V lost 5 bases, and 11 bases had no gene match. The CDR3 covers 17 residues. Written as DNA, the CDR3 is TGTGCCAGCAGCATTCTAACAGGGGAAGGGGCCAAAAACATTCAGTACTTC. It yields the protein CASSILTGEGAKNIQYF.

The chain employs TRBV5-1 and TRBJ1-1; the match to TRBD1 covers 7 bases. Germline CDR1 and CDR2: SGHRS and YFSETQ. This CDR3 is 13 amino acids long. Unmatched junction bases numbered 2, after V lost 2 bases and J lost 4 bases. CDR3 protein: CASSLQGSTEAFF. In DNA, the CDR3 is TGCGCCAGCAGCTTACAGGGGAGCACTGAAGCTTTCTTT.

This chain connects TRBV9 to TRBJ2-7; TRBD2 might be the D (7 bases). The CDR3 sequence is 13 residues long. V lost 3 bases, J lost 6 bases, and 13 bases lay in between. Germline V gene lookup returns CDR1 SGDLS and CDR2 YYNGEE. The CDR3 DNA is TGTGCCAGCAGCGGGCGTCGGGGGGCCGAGCAGTACTTC. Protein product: CASSGRRGAEQYF.

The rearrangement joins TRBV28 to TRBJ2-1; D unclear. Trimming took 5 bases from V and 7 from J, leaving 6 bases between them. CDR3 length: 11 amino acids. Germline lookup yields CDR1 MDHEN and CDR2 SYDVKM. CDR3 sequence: CASSITNEQFF. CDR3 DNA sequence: TGTGCCAGCAGTATAACAAATGAGCAGTTCTTC.

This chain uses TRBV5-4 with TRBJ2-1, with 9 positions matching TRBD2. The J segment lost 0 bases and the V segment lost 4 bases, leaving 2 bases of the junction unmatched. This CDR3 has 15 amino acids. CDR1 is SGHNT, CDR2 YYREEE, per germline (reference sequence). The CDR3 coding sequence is TGTGCCAGCAGCCGCGGGGGGGACTCCTACAATGAGCAGTTCTTC. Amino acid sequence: CASSRGGDSYNEQFF.

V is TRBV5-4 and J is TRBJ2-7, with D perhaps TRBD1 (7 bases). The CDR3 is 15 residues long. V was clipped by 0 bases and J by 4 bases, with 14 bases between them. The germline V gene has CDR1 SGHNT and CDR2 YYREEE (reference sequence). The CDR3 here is CASSLVGRGRYEQYF. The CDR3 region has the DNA TGTGCCAGCAGCTTGGTGGGCAGGGGGAGGTACGAGCAGTACTTC.

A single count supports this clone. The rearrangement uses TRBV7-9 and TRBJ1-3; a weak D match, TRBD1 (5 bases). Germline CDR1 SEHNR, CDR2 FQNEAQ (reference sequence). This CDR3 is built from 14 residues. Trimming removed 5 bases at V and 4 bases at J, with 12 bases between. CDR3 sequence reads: CASSVAGLGNTIYF. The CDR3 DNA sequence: TGTGCCAGCAGCGTCGCAGGGTTGGGAAACACCATATATTTT.

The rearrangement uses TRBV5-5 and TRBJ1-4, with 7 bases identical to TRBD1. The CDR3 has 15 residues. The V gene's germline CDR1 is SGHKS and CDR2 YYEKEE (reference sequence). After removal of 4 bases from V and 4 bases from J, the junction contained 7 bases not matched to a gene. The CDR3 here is CASSPNTGVNEKLFF. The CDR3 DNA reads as TGTGCCAGCAGCCCAAATACAGGGGTTAATGAAAAACTGTTTTTT.

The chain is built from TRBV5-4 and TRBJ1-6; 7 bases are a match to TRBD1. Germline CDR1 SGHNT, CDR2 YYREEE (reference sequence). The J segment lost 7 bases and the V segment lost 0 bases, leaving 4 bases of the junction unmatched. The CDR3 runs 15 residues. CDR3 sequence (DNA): TGTGCCAGCAGCTTGGAGGGACAGCAAAATTCACCCCTCCACTTT. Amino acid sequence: CASSLEGQQNSPLHF.

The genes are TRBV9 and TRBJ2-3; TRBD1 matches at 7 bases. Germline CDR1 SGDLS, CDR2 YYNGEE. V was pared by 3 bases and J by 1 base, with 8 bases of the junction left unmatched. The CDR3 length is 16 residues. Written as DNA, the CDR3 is TGTGCCAGCAGCGGACAGGGAGTAGGGGGCACAGATACGCAGTATTTT. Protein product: CASSGQGVGGTDTQYF.

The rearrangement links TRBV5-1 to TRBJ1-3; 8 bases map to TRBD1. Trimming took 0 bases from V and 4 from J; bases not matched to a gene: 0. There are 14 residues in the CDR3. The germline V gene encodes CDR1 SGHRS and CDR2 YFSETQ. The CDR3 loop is CASSLGDRGNTIYF. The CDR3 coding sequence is TGCGCCAGCAGCTTGGGGGACAGGGGAAACACCATATATTTT.

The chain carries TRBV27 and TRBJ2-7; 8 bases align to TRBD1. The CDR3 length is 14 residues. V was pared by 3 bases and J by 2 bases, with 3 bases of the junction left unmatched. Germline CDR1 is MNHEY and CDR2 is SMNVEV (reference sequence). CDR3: CASSFRQGPYEQYF. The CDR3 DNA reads TGTGCCAGCAGTTTCCGACAGGGGCCCTACGAGCAGTACTTC.